This entry concerns a single T cell receptor beta chain. The antigen is undetermined. Sequenced with the Oncomine TCR Beta short-read assay was DNA taken from cultured CD4+ T cells. TCRdb fed the PCR reads into MiXCR, producing one record per CDR3 protein. Of more than 15,000 distinct CDR3 sequences detected, roughly 46% appear once; the ten largest clones hold around 6.9%. These data come from a study of vaccination and CD4 T cells after COVID-19. Study-wide context: The stimulus for the cells was overlapping spike peptides derived from SARS-CoV-2, HCoV-NL63, HCoV-OC43 and HCoV-229E.

Treatment indicated: roughly ten-day PBMC culture with coronavirus spike peptide pools or control peptides (ViraFEST assay). The germline V gene encodes CDR1 SGHTA and CDR2 FQGNSA. This CDR3 region has 15 residues. Trimming cost V 5 bases and J 1 base, with 14 bases left between them. The chain carries TRBV7-2 and TRBJ1-2; the D gene is possibly TRBD1 (5 bases). This sequence was found in a human donor who had recovered from COVID-19. The input for sequencing was CD4+ T cells from blood, cultured in vitro, taken before SARS-CoV-2 vaccination. The CDR3 spells CASSEQGGLNYGYTF. The CDR3 bases are TGTGCCAGCAGCGAGCAGGGAGGACTTAACTATGGCTACACCTTC. The full variable domain, rest sourced from reference TRBV7-2 and TRBJ1-2, is GAGVSQSPSNKVTEKGKDVELRCDPISGHTALYWYRQSLGQGLEFLIYFQGNSAPDKSGLPSDRFSAERTGGSVSTLTIQRTQQEDSAVYLCASSEQGGLNYGYTFGSGTRLTVV.